The T cell receptor (beta chain) described here comes from a study of blood T cell repertoires in COVID-19. With 6 bases removed from V and 0 bases from J, the gap between germline ends came to 8 bases. In germline, CDR1 is MNHEY, CDR2 SVGAGI. The CDR3 is 14 amino acids. Profiled with immunoSEQ multiplex PCR; TCRdb holds only in-frame clones, not every one. The sample yields about 100,000 clones, roughly 80% seen once. V usage is TRBV6-5 and J usage is TRBJ1-4, with unresolved D. The origin of this receptor is a man aged 60 to 69 with active or convalescent COVID-19. The material sequenced was peripheral blood. CDR3 sequence (DNA): TGTGCCAGCAGCGGGAGTGCAACTAATGAAAAACTGTTTTTT. This codes for CASSGSATNEKLFF.